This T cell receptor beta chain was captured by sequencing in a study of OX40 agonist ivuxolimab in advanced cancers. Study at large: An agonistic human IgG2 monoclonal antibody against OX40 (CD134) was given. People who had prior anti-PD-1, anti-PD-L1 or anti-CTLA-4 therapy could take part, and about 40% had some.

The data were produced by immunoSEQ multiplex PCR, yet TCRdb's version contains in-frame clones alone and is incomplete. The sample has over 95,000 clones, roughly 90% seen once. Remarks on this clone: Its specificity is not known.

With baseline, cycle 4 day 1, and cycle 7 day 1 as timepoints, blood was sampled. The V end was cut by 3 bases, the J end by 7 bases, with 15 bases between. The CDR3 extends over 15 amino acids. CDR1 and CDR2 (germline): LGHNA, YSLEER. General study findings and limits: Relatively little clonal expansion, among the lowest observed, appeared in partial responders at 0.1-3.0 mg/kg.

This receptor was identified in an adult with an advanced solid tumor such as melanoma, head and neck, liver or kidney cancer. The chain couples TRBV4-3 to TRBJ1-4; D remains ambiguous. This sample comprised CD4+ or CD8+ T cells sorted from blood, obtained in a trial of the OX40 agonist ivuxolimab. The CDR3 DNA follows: TGCGCCAGCAGCCAGCAGGCGGGAGGAAGTGAAAAACTGTTTTTT. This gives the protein CASSQQAGGSEKLFF.